This TCR beta chain comes out of a study of blood T cell repertoires in COVID-19. Trimming took off 2 bases at V and 7 bases at J, with 11 bases between the two ends. The length of the CDR3 is 14 residues. From germline, CDR1 is LGHDT and CDR2 YNNKEL (reference sequence). Assay used: immunoSEQ multiplex PCR; TCRdb lists only in-frame clones, some missing. The sample lists approximately 210,000 clones; around 88% were seen once. The receptor was derived from a man aged 18 to 29 with active or convalescent COVID-19. Material for sequencing was peripheral blood. The V and J genes are TRBV3-1 (or the pseudogene TRBV3-2) and TRBJ1-4, with D possibly TRBD1 on 6 matching bases. The CDR3 coding sequence is TGTGCCAGCAGCCAACGGCAGGGGAGTGAAAAACTGTTTTTT. Its translation is CASSQRQGSEKLFF.